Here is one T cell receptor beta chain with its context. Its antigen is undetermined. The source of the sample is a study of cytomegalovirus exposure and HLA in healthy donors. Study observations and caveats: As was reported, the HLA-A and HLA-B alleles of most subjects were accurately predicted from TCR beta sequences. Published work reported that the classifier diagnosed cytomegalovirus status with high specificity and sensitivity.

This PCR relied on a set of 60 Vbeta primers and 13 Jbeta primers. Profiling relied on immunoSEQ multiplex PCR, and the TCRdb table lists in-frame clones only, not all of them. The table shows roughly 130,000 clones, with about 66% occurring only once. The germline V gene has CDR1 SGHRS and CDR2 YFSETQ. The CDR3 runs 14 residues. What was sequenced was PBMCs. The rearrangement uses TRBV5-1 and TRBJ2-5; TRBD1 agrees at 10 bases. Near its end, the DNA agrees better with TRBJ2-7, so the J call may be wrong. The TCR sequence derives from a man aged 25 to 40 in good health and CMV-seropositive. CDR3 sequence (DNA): TGCGCCAGCAGCCCAGGACAGGGGGGATACGAGCAGTACTTC. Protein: CASSPGQGGYEQYF.